This T cell receptor (beta chain) was recorded in a study of CD8+CD57+ T cells in acquired aplastic anemia. Trimming took off 1 base at V and 3 bases at J, with 9 bases between the two ends. Germline V gene sequence: CDR1 SGHRS, CDR2 YFSETQ. The CDR3 loop spans 14 amino acids. TCR beta VDJ combinations and CDR3 sequences were profiled from genomic DNA. TCRdb independently ran MiXCR on the reads; one entry per CDR3 protein. This repertoire shows about 180,000 distinct CDR3 sequences, approximately 49% found once; its top ten account for around 2.9%. There are many counts of this clonotype. The chain recombines TRBV5-1 with TRBJ2-3; D tentatively reads TRBD1 or TRBD2 (5 bases each). This clonotype was obtained from a human donor in good health. The sequenced material came from sorted CD4+, CD8+, or CD8+CD57+ T cells (not recorded which) from PBMCs. CDR3 in amino acids: CASSLTGRTDTQYF. In DNA form, the CDR3 reads TGCGCCAGCAGCTTGACGGGGCGGACAGATACGCAGTATTTT.